A single sample is the source of the 31 T cell receptor beta chains below, sequenced in a study of beta chain features in type 1 diabetes. The whole isolated RNA underwent reverse transcription, so sequencing captured expressed TCRB transcripts. Generated by immunoSEQ multiplex PCR, the TCRdb table keeps only in-frame clones and is missing some. The data contain 140,000 or so clones, about 10% of them singletons. Source material: naive CD4+ T cells from blood. Receptor source: a man between 18 and 35 years old in good health.

This clone was detected many times. The chain carries TRBV4-3 and TRBJ1-6, with D perhaps matching TRBD1 (5 bases). The CDR3 contains 14 residues. Trimming took off 1 base at V and 8 bases at J, with 9 bases between the two ends. From germline, CDR1 is LGHNA and CDR2 YSLEER. As DNA, the CDR3 is TGCGCCAGCAGCCAAGCTGGGGCGGATTCACCCCTCCACTTT. Translated: CASSQAGADSPLHF.

The sample holds many counts of this clone. J is TRBJ2-7 and V is TRBV7-9; D uncertain. This CDR3 comprises 12 residues. The V end lost 5 bases, the J end lost 0 bases, and 5 bases lay between the germline ends. CDR1 SEHNR and CDR2 FQNEAQ come from the germline V gene (reference sequence). CDR3: CASSPSSYEQYF. As DNA, the CDR3 is TGTGCCAGCAGCCCGAGCTCCTACGAGCAGTACTTC. Combining the CDR3 with reference TRBV7-9 and TRBJ2-7 gives the whole variable domain DTGVSQNPRHKITKRGQNVTFRCDPISEHNRLYWYRQTLGQGPEFLTYFQNEAQLEKSRLLSDRFSAERPKGSFSTLEIQRTEQGDSAMYLCASSPSSYEQYFGPGTRLTVT.

This chain uses TRBV6-5 with TRBJ1-4; D uncertain. CDR3 length equals 15 residues. Looked up from germline, CDR1 is MNHEY and CDR2 is SVGAGI. Trimming stripped 6 bases from V and 4 bases from J, with 15 bases between. The CDR3 coding sequence is TGTGCCAGCAGACTCAGCTTGGCGGGTAATGAAAAACTGTTTTTT. Amino acid sequence: CASRLSLAGNEKLFF.

The gene calls are TRBV19 and TRBJ2-1, with 7 bases identical to TRBD2. Trimming removed 10 bases from V and 6 bases from J; junction bases left unmatched: 15. This CDR3 spans 15 amino acids. The germline CDR1 and CDR2 sequences are LNHDA and SQIVND (reference sequence). The CDR3 sequence: CATGGGTWGGNEQFF. CDR3 coding DNA: TGTGCCACCGGCGGAGGGACGTGGGGGGGCAATGAGCAGTTCTTC.

This chain uses TRBV11-2 with TRBJ1-4; D is ambiguous. Trimming stripped 5 bases from V and 7 bases from J, with 14 bases between. Germline V CDR1 and CDR2: SGHAT, FQNNGV. CDR3 size: 14 residues. CDR3 protein: CASSPSGWSEKLFF. The CDR3 nucleotides are TGTGCCAGCAGCCCCTCGGGGTGGAGTGAAAAACTGTTTTTT.

This clone was detected ten times or more. The rearrangement links TRBV30 to TRBJ2-3, with D perhaps TRBD2 (6 bases). Per the germline V gene, CDR1 is GTSNPN and CDR2 is SVGIG (reference sequence). With 1 base removed from V and 0 bases from J, the gap between germline ends came to 11 bases. The CDR3 is made up of 15 amino acids. The CDR3 region is CAWSAGLLSTDTQYF. The CDR3 region has the DNA TGTGCCTGGAGTGCCGGACTATTAAGCACAGATACGCAGTATTTT.

This clone occurred many times. The chain joins TRBV18 to TRBJ2-4, with TRBD1 matching over 7 bases. The J segment lost 5 bases and the V segment lost 8 bases, leaving 6 bases of the junction unmatched. Germline V gene lookup returns CDR1 KGHSH and CDR2 LQKENI. This CDR3 is built from 13 residues. The CDR3 region is CASLRDSENIQYF. CDR3 nucleotides: TGTGCCAGCCTCCGGGACAGTGAAAACATTCAGTACTTC.

This clone occurred a few times. The J gene is TRBJ2-7, the V gene TRBV10-1; 11 positions agree with TRBD1. V dropped 3 bases and J dropped 7; count of bases not matched to a gene: 2. The CDR3 loop spans 13 amino acids. CDR1 is WNHNN, CDR2 SYGVQD, per germline (reference sequence). The CDR3 DNA sequence: TGCGCCAGCAGTGACGGGGACAGGGGGGAGCAGTACTTC. Translation: CASSDGDRGEQYF.

This clone turned up a few times. The gene calls are TRBV7-6 and TRBJ1-5; maybe TRBD1 (5 bases). Germline values: CDR1 SGHVS, CDR2 FNYEAQ. V lost 1 base, J lost 4 bases, and 14 bases lay in between. The CDR3 contains 16 residues. DNA for the CDR3: TGTGCCAGCAGCTTAGAGGTCGGGGGGAATAATCAGCCCCAGCATTTT. Amino acid sequence: CASSLEVGGNNQPQHF.

The V gene is TRBV7-9, the J gene TRBJ2-7, with TRBD2 identical over 7 bases. From germline, CDR1 is SEHNR and CDR2 FQNEAQ (reference sequence). J lost 5 bases, V lost 5 bases, and 9 bases had no gene match. This CDR3 is 14 amino acids long. The CDR3 DNA reads as TGTGCCAGCAGCCCAATTGGGGGGGTCGACGAGCAGTACTTC. Protein sequence: CASSPIGGVDEQYF.

This clone was counted a few times. The chain couples TRBV7-2 to TRBJ1-2; D is unclear. The CDR3 runs 15 residues. Trimming cost V 7 bases and J 8 bases, with 23 bases left between them. Germline V gives CDR1 SGHTA, CDR2 FQGNSA. Here the CDR3 reads CASTLGEAAYSGYTF. The CDR3 nucleotides read TGTGCCAGCACCCTAGGTGAAGCCGCCTATTCCGGCTACACCTTC.

The rearrangement uses TRBV28 and TRBJ1-3; possibly TRBD1 for D (5 bases). CDR1 and CDR2 from the germline V gene are MDHEN and SYDVKM. The length of the CDR3 is 16 residues. V lost 6 bases and J 3 bases, leaving 18 bases between the germline ends. This chain's CDR3 is CASRQTGFPYGNTIYF. The CDR3 DNA reads as TGTGCCAGCAGGCAAACAGGTTTCCCGTATGGAAACACCATATATTTT.

This clone was counted a few times. The chain uses TRBV6-5 and TRBJ2-5; 12 positions match TRBD1. The CDR3 is 16 residues long. V dropped 0 bases and J dropped 5; count of bases not matched to a gene: 4. Germline-derived CDR1 and CDR2 are MNHEY and SVGAGI. DNA of the CDR3: TGTGCCAGCAGTTACTCGACCGGGACAGGGGGCGAGACCCAGTACTTC. Translation: CASSYSTGTGGETQYF.

This chain uses TRBV29-1 with TRBJ1-4, with 10 bases fitting TRBD1. Germline loops: CDR1 SQVTM, CDR2 ANQGSEA. The junction had 13 bases not matched to a gene; V was cut back by 7 bases and J by 8 bases. The CDR3 covers 15 residues. CDR3 amino acids: CSAIGQGGINEKLFF. DNA of the CDR3: TGCAGCGCCATCGGACAGGGGGGGATAAACGAAAAACTGTTTTTT.

V gene TRBV6-1 combines with J gene TRBJ1-4, with D possibly TRBD1 on 5 matching bases. The germline V gene encodes CDR1 MNHNS and CDR2 SASEGT. Trimming left V 1 base short and J 4 bases short, with 10 bases between. The CDR3 loop spans 15 amino acids. The CDR3 bases are TGTGCCAGCAGTGAAGGACAGCCAATTAATGAAAAACTGTTTTTT. It translates to CASSEGQPINEKLFF.

This clone occurred a few times. The V call is TRBV6-5, the J call TRBJ2-7, with D unclear. V dropped 6 bases and J dropped 5 bases, with 14 bases sitting between them. This CDR3 contains 13 residues. Per the germline V gene, CDR1 is MNHEY and CDR2 is SVGAGI. CDR3 loop: CASSPTRLDEQYF. The CDR3, as DNA: TGTGCCAGCAGCCCCACCCGGCTAGACGAGCAGTACTTC.

This clone was seen a few times. This chain connects TRBV27 to TRBJ1-2; the D is unclear. Germline V gene sequence: CDR1 MNHEY, CDR2 SMNVEV (reference sequence). The germline V and J ends were trimmed by 4 bases and 1 base, with 10 bases remaining between them. The CDR3 spans 14 residues. In DNA form, the CDR3 reads TGTGCCAGCAGTTACAGCGGCCATAACTATGGCTACACCTTC. The encoded protein is CASSYSGHNYGYTF.

The chain links TRBV10-1 to TRBJ2-4, with D possibly TRBD2 on 6 matching bases. The CDR3 is made up of 14 amino acids. The V end was cut by 3 bases, the J end by 7 bases, with 13 bases between. Germline V lookup: CDR1 WNHNN, CDR2 SYGVQD (reference sequence). The CDR3 here is CASSDGGTSNIQYF. The CDR3 coding sequence is TGCGCCAGCAGTGACGGAGGGACGAGCAACATTCAGTACTTC.

The rearrangement uses TRBV6-5 and TRBJ2-7; TRBD1 is a possible D gene (5 bases). V was trimmed by 7 bases and J by 5 bases, leaving 21 bases between them. The CDR3 is 15 amino acids. The germline gives CDR1 MNHEY, CDR2 SVGAGI. The CDR3 region has the DNA TGTGCCAGCAAAAAGGTCACAGGACCGTGGGACGAGCAGTACTTC. It yields the protein CASKKVTGPWDEQYF.

The sample holds a few counts of this clone. V gene TRBV6-5 combines with J gene TRBJ2-1; TRBD2 matches at 8 bases. The length of the CDR3 is 15 residues. In germline, CDR1 is MNHEY, CDR2 SVGAGI. With V trimmed by 7 bases and J by 7 bases, 12 bases remained unmatched. CDR3 in amino acids: CASTRPGTSPNEQFF. In nucleotides, the CDR3 is TGTGCCAGCACCCGTCCCGGGACTAGTCCAAATGAGCAGTTCTTC.

This clone came up many times. The chain has TRBV7-6 and TRBJ2-5; maybe TRBD1 (6 bases). Deletions cut 5 bases from V and 2 bases from J, with 9 bases between. Per the germline V gene, CDR1 is SGHVS and CDR2 is FNYEAQ. The CDR3 loop spans 13 amino acids. CDR3 DNA sequence: TGTGCCAGCAGCAGTGGACAGCAAGAGACCCAGTACTTC. Translating it yields CASSSGQQETQYF.

The gene calls are TRBV6-1 and TRBJ2-3; tentatively, D is TRBD2 (6 bases). The CDR3 runs to 13 residues. V lost 8 bases to trimming and J lost 2 bases, with 11 bases between them. Germline V CDR1 and CDR2: MNHNS, SASEGT. The CDR3 loop reads CASGAGHTDTQYF. In DNA form, the CDR3 reads TGTGCCAGCGGGGCGGGGCACACAGATACGCAGTATTTT.

The V and J genes are TRBV18 and TRBJ2-1; 7 positions agree with TRBD1. This CDR3 is 15 amino acids long. Trimming at V came to 2 bases and at J to 4 bases, leaving 5 bases not matched to a gene. Germline CDR1 KGHSH, CDR2 LQKENI. The CDR3 is CASSPSAGGYNEQFF. CDR3 nucleotide sequence: TGTGCCAGCTCACCAAGCGCAGGGGGATACAATGAGCAGTTCTTC.

This clone was picked up a small number of times. J is TRBJ2-3 and V is TRBV7-8, with 9 bases matching TRBD2. V lost 1 base, J lost 2 bases, and 4 bases stayed unmatched. The CDR3 loop spans 16 amino acids. Per germline, CDR1 SGHVS and CDR2 FQNEAQ. As DNA, the CDR3 is TGTGCCAGCAGCTTAGTAGCGGGGGCCCTCACAGATACGCAGTATTTT. It encodes CASSLVAGALTDTQYF. Complete variable domain (other parts from reference TRBV7-8 and TRBJ2-3): GAGVSQSPRYKVAKRGQDVALRCDPISGHVSLFWYQQALGQGPEFLTYFQNEAQLDKSGLPSDRFFAERPEGSVSTLKIQRTQQEDSAVYLCASSLVAGALTDTQYFGPGTRLTVL.

This clone was recorded many times. V gene TRBV29-1 combines with J gene TRBJ1-2; no definite D call. Trimming shortened V by 0 bases and J by 6 bases, and 8 bases separated the two germline ends. The CDR3 loop spans 12 amino acids. The germline V gene has CDR1 SQVTM and CDR2 ANQGSEA. The CDR3 region has the DNA TGCAGCGTTGAAGATCACGGGGATGGCTACACCTTC. Translation gives CSVEDHGDGYTF. The variable domain in full, completed from reference TRBV29-1 and TRBJ1-2, reads SAVISQKPSRDICQRGTSLTIQCQVDSQVTMMFWYRQQPGQSLTLIATANQGSEATYESGFVIDKFPISRPNLTFSTLTVSNMSPEDSSIYLCSVEDHGDGYTFGSGTRLTVV.

The chain combines TRBV30 with TRBJ2-7; tentatively, D is TRBD2 (6 bases). CDR3 size: 15 residues. The germline V and J ends were trimmed by 0 bases and 5 bases, with 17 bases remaining between them. Germline values: CDR1 GTSNPN, CDR2 SVGIG (reference sequence). As DNA, the CDR3 is TGTGCCTGGAGTGTACTTGGGGACGGAGGGAACGAGCAGTACTTC. Encoded protein: CAWSVLGDGGNEQYF.

There are a few counts of this clone. The chain carries TRBV7-3 and TRBJ2-3; 13 bases match TRBD2. Germline lookup yields CDR1 SGHTA and CDR2 FQGTGA. CDR3 length: 16 residues. Trimming removed 4 bases from V and 2 bases from J; junction bases left unmatched: 3. The DNA of the CDR3 is TGTGCCAGCAGCTCTGGACTAGCGGGGGCCACAGATACGCAGTATTTT. Amino acids: CASSSGLAGATDTQYF.

The chain employs TRBV30 and TRBJ1-4; no clear D. CDR3 size: 11 residues. V was cut by 0 bases and J by 10 bases, with 6 bases left in between. Germline CDR1 reads GTSNPN; CDR2 reads SVGIG (reference sequence). CDR3 sequence (DNA): TGTGCCTGGAGTGTACGGGGAAAACTGTTTTTT. It is translated as CAWSVRGKLFF.

The J gene is TRBJ1-1, the V gene TRBV30; 9 nucleotides match TRBD1. From germline, CDR1 is GTSNPN and CDR2 SVGIG (reference sequence). With 4 bases clipped from V and 3 bases from J, the junction kept 18 bases outside the gene matches. The CDR3 extends over 18 amino acids. The CDR3 coding sequence is TGTGCCTGGATTTCATCCGGGACAGGGAGGGATTCGGACACTGAAGCTTTCTTT. This codes for CAWISSGTGRDSDTEAFF.

The chain has TRBV27 and TRBJ2-1; no definite D call. Germline CDR1 MNHEY, CDR2 SMNVEV (reference sequence). The CDR3 has 13 residues. Trimming took 5 bases from V and 0 from J, leaving 5 bases between them. The CDR3 region has the DNA TGTGCCAGCAGTCCCATCTCCTACAATGAGCAGTTCTTC. It yields the protein CASSPISYNEQFF.

This clone was observed a handful of times. The chain is built from TRBV9 and TRBJ2-1, with D possibly TRBD1 on 6 matching bases. Germline CDR1 is SGDLS and CDR2 is YYNGEE. Deletions cut 0 bases from V and 10 bases from J, with 23 bases between. The CDR3 covers 17 residues. CDR3 in DNA: TGTGCCAGCAGCGTAGGTCGTCAGGGGAAGGTAGCGAAGGAGCAGTTCTTC. This encodes CASSVGRQGKVAKEQFF. Supplemented by reference TRBV9 and TRBJ2-1, the full variable domain reads DSGVTQTPKHLITATGQRVTLRCSPRSGDLSVYWYQQSLDQGLQFLIQYYNGEERAKGNILERFSAQQFPDLHSELNLSSLELGDSALYFCASSVGRQGKVAKEQFFGPGTRLTVL.